Listed here are 3 T cell receptor beta chains from one sample, sequenced in a study of blood T cell repertoires in COVID-19. Only in-frame clones appear in the TCRdb table, and some are missing; sequencing was by immunoSEQ multiplex PCR. The sample records 250,000 to 350,000 clones, about 91% being singletons. The specimen was peripheral blood. Receptors originate from a woman aged 25 to 39 who had recovered from COVID-19.

The chain combines TRBV18 with TRBJ2-7; a possible D gene is TRBD2 (5 bases). Germline V gene sequence: CDR1 KGHSH, CDR2 LQKENI. Trimming stripped 3 bases from V and 6 bases from J, with 9 bases between. CDR3 length equals 12 residues. The CDR3 coding sequence is TGTGCCAGCTCACCTACTAGAGGCGAGCAGTACTTC. Encoded protein: CASSPTRGEQYF.

A remark on this clone: One junction end disagrees with the germline gene, perhaps due to a read error. The chain joins TRBV10-3 to TRBJ1-3; D may be TRBD1 (6 bases). The CDR3 has 12 residues. Germline CDR1 and CDR2: ENHRY and SYGVKD. The CDR3 loop reads CAISEDRFGRSF. The CDR3 region has the DNA TGTGCCATCAGTGAAGACAGGTTCGGACGTTCGTTT.

V and J are TRBV6-2 or TRBV6-3 and TRBJ2-4; TRBD2 might be the D (5 bases). Germline V gene lookup returns CDR1 MNHEY and CDR2 SVGEGT. This CDR3 comprises 12 residues. Trimming stripped 2 bases from V and 8 bases from J, with 7 bases between. The chain's CDR3 is CASSYEGDIQYF. The CDR3 DNA reads as TGTGCCAGCAGTTACGAGGGTGACATTCAGTACTTC.